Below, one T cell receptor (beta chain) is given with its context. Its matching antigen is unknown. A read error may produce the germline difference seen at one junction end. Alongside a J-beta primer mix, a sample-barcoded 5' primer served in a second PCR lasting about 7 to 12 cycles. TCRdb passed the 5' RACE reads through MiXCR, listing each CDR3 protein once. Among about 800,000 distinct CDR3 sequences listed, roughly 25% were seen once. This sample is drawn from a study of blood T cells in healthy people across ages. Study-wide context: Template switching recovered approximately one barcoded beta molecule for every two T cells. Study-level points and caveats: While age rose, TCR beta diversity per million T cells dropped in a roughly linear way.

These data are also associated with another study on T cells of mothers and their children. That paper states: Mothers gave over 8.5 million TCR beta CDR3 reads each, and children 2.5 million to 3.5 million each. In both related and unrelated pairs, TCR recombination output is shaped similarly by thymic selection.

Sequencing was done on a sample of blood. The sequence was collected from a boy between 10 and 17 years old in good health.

In nucleotides, the CDR3 is TGCGCCAGCGGCCAAGACCGGGGACTCGAGCAGTACTTC. Translating it yields CASGQDRGLEQYF. The chain has TRBV4-3 and TRBJ2-7, with D perhaps TRBD2 (6 bases). The germline V gene encodes CDR1 LGHNA and CDR2 YSLEER. This CDR3 region has 13 residues.